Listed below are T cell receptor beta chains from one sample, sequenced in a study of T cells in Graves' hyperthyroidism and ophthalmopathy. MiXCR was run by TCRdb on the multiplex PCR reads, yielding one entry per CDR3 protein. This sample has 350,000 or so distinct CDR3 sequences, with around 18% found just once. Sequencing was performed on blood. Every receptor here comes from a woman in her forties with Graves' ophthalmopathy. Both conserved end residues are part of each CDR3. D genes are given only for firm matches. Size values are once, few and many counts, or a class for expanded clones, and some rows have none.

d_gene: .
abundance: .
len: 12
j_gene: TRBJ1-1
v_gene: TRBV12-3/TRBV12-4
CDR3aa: CASQIGGAGAFF
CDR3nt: TGTGCCAGCCAAATAGGGGGAGCGGGAGCTTTCTTT

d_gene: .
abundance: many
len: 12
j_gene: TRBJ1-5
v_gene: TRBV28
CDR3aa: CASSSPEQPQHF
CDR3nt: TGTGCCAGCAGTTCTCCAGAACAGCCCCAGCATTTT

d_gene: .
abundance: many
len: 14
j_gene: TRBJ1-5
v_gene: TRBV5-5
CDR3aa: CASSKWDGDQPQHF
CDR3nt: TGTGCCAGCAGCAAATGGGACGGTGATCAGCCCCAGCATTTT

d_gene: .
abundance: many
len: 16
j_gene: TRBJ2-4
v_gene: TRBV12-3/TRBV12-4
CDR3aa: CASSFAVGVAKNIQYF
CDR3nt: TGTGCCAGCAGTTTTGCCGTGGGAGTAGCCAAAAACATTCAGTACTTC

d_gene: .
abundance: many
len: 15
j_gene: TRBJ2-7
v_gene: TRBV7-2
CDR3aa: CASSPGFGGRNEQYF
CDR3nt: TGTGCCAGCAGCCCCGGGTTCGGGGGCCGGAACGAGCAGTACTTC

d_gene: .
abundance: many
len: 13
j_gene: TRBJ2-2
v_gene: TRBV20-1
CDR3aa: CSAKYRVTGELFF
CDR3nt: TGCAGTGCTAAATACAGGGTCACCGGGGAGCTGTTTTTT

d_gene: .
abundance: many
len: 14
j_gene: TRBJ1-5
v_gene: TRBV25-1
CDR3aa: CASSGQGSNQPQHF
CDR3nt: TGTGCCAGCAGTGGGCAGGGGTCCAATCAGCCCCAGCATTTT

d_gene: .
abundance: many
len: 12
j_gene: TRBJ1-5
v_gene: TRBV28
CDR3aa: CASSLEDQPQHF
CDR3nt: TGTGCCAGCAGTTTAGAGGATCAGCCCCAGCATTTT

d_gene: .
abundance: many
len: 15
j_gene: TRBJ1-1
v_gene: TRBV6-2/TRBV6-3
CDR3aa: CASIHVQDMNTEAFF
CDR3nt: TGTGCCAGCATCCACGTCCAGGACATGAACACTGAAGCTTTCTTT

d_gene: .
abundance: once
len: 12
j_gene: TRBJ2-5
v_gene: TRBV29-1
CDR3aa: CSVGGGGETQYF
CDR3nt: TGCAGCGTTGGAGGGGGGGGAGAGACCCAGTACTTC

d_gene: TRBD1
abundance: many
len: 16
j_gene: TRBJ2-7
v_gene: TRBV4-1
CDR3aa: CASSQDGPTGAYKQYF
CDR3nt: TGCGCCAGCAGCCAAGATGGGCCGACAGGGGCATATAAGCAGTACTTC

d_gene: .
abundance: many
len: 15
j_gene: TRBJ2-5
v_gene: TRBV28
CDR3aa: CTSTPGEINEETQYF
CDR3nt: TGTACCAGCACCCCGGGCGAAATCAACGAAGAGACCCAGTACTTC

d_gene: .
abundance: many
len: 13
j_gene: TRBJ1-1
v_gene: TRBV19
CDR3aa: CASSIDSGTEAFF
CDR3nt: TGTGCCAGTAGTATAGATTCAGGCACTGAAGCTTTCTTT

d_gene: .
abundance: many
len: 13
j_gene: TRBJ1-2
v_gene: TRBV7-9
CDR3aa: CASSGTIGYGYTF
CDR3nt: TGTGCCAGCAGCGGGACAATTGGCTATGGCTACACCTTC

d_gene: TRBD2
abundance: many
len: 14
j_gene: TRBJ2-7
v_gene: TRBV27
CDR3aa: CASSREGREYEQYF
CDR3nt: TGTGCCAGCAGTCGAGAGGGGAGGGAATACGAGCAGTACTTC

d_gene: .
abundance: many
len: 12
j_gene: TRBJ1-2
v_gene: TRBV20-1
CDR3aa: CSASVVNYGYTF
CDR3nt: TGCAGTGCTAGTGTGGTGAACTATGGCTACACCTTC

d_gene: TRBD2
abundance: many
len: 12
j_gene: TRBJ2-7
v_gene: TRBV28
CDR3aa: CASERERGEQYF
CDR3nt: TGTGCCAGCGAGCGGGAGCGGGGAGAGCAGTACTTC

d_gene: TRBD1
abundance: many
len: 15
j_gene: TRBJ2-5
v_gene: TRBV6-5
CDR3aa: CASSPGQGARETQYF
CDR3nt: TGTGCCAGCAGCCCGGGACAGGGGGCTCGAGAGACCCAGTACTTC

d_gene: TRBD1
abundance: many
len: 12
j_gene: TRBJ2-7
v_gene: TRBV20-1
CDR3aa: CSAPDRAYEQYF
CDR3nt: TGCAGTGCCCCGGACAGGGCCTACGAGCAGTACTTC

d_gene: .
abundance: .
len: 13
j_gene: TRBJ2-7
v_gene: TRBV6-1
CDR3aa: CASSAEGPYEQCF
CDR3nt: TGTGCCAGCAGTGCTGAGGGACCCTACGAGCAGTGCTTC

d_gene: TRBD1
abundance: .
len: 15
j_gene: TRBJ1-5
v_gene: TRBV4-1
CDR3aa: CASSQDGTGNQPQHF
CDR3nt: TGCGCCAGCAGCCAAGACGGGACAGGGAATCAGCCCCAGCATTTT

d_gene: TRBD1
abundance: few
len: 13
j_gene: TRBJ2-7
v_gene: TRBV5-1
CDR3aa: CASGTGGGYEQYF
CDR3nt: TGCGCCAGCGGGACAGGGGGCGGGTACGAGCAGTACTTC

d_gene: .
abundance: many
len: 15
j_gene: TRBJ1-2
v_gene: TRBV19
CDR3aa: CASSILSKGDYGYTF
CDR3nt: TGTGCCAGTAGTATTTTGAGTAAAGGAGACTATGGCTACACCTTC

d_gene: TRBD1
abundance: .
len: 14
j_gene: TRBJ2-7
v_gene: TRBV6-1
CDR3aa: CASSVDRATYEQYF
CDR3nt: TGTGCCAGCAGTGTAGACAGGGCCACCTACGAGCAGTACTTC

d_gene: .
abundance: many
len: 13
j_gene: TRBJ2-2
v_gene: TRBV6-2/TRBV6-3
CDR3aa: CANQDSNTGELFF
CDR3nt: TGTGCCAACCAGGACAGCAACACCGGGGAGCTGTTTTTT

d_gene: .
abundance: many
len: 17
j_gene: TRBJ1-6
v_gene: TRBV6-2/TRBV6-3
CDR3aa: CASSYRSDGRKDSPLHF
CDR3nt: TGTGCCAGCAGTTACCGGTCAGATGGGCGAAAGGATTCACCCCTCCACTTT

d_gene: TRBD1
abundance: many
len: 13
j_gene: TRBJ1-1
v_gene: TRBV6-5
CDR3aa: CASSWDRTQGAFF
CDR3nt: TGTGCCAGCAGTTGGGACAGGACCCAAGGCGCTTTCTTT

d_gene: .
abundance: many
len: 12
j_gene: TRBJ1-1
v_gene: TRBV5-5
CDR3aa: CASSLLYLEAFF
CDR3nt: TGTGCCAGCAGCTTGCTTTATCTTGAAGCTTTCTTT

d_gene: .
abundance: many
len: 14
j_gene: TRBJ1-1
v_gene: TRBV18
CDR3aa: CASSNRDRLTEAFF
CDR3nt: TGTGCCAGCTCAAACAGGGACCGGCTCACTGAAGCTTTCTTT

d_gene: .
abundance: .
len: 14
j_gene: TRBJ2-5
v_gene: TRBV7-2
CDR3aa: CASSPRAGVEAQYF
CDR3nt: TGTGCCAGCAGCCCCCGGGCCGGGGTAGAGGCCCAGTACTTC

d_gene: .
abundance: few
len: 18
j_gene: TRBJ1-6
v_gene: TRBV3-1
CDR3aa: CASSPRTDRGSTNSPLHF
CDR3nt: TGTGCCAGCAGCCCCCGGACGGATCGAGGTAGTACGAATTCACCCCTCCACTTT

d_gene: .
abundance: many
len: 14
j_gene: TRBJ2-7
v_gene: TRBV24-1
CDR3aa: CATSDPGRAGEQYF
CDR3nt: TGTGCCACCAGTGACCCAGGCCGGGCGGGAGAGCAGTACTTC

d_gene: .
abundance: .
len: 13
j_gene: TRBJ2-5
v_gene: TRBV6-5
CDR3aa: CASSYGHQETQYF
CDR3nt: TGTGCCAGCAGTTACGGTCATCAAGAGACCCAGTACTTC

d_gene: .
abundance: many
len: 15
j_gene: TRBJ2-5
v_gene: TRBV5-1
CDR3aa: CASSLDGRVEETQYF
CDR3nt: TGCGCCAGCAGCTTGGATGGCCGGGTTGAGGAGACCCAGTACTTC

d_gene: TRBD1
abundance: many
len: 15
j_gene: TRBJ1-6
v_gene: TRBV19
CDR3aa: CASSIGIRGDSPLHF
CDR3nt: TGTGCCAGTAGTATTGGAATCAGGGGGGATTCACCCCTCCACTTT

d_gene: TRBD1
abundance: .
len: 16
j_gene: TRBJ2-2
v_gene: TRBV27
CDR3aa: CASSKDRGRNTGELFF
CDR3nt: TGTGCCAGCAGCAAAGACAGGGGCAGAAACACCGGGGAGCTGTTTTTT

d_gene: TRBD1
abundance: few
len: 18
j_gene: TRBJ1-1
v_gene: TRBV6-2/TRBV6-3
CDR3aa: CASSYASGGATVNTEAFF
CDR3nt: TGTGCCAGCAGTTACGCCTCAGGGGGCGCGACGGTGAACACTGAAGCTTTCTTT

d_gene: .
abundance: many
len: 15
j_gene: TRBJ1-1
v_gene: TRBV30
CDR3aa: CAWSVGGHSDVGAFF
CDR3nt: TGTGCCTGGAGTGTAGGTGGACACAGCGACGTTGGGGCTTTCTTT

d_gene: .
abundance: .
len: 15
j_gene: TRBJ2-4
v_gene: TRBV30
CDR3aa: CAWSVHEGVTNIQYF
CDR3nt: TGTGCCTGGAGTGTACATGAGGGGGTTACGAACATTCAGTACTTC

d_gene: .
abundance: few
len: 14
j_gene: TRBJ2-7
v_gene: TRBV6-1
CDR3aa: CASRRTLSSYEQYF
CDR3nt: TGTGCCAGCAGGCGGACCTTAAGCTCCTACGAGCAGTACTTC

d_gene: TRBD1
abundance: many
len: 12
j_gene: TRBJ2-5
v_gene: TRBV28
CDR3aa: CASTGGGETQYF
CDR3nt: TGTGCCAGTACAGGGGGCGGAGAGACCCAGTACTTC

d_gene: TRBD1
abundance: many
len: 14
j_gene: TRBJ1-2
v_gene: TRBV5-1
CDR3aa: CASSLGDRNYGYTF
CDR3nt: TGCGCCAGCAGCTTGGGGGACAGGAACTATGGCTACACCTTC

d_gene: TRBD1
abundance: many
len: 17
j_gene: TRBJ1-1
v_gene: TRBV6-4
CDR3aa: CASSRAGTGAWNTEAFF
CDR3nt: TGTGCCAGCAGCAGGGCTGGGACAGGGGCTTGGAACACTGAAGCTTTCTTT